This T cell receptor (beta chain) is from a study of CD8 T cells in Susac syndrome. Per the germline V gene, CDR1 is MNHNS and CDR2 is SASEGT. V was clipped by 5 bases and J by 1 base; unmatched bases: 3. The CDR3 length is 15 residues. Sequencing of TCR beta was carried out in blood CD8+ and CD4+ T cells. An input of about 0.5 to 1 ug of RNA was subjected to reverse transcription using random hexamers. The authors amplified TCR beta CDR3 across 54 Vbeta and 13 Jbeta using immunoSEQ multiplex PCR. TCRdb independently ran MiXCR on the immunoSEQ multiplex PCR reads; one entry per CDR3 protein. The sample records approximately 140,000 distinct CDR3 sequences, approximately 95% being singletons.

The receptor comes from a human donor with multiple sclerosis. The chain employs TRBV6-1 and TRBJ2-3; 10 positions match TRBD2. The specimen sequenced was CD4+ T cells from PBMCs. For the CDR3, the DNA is TGTGCCAGCAGTCCCGGGACTAGCGGCACAGATACGCAGTATTTT. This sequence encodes CASSPGTSGTDTQYF.